This T cell receptor beta chain derives from a study of vaccination and CD4 T cells after COVID-19. Across the study: Sampling post-COVID took place a median around 99 days after diagnosis (range 35 to 161).

Treatment indicated: roughly ten-day PBMC culture with coronavirus spike peptide pools or control peptides (ViraFEST assay). Before the COVID-19 pandemic (2011-2018), CD4+ T cells were obtained from the unexposed donor. Negative selection recovered the CD4+ T cells once they had spent about eleven days in culture. This clonotype has more than one count but fewer than ten. Its specificity is unknown. Cultured CD4+ T cell DNA underwent sequencing with the Oncomine TCR Beta short-read assay. DNA came from CD4+ T cells after culture. Each CDR3 protein gets one entry after TCRdb re-called the PCR reads with MiXCR. The sample lists approximately 8,800 distinct CDR3 sequences, roughly 35% occurring once. This CDR3 has 13 amino acids. V shed 2 bases and J shed 7 bases, with 9 bases lying between them. CDR1 and CDR2 from the germline V gene are MNHEY and SVGAGI.

Sequencing was carried out using CD4+ T cells from blood, cultured in vitro. The genes are TRBV6-5 and TRBJ1-5, with D unresolved. This sequence originates from a human donor in good health. This CDR3 reads CASSYMGGQPQHF. The CDR3 nucleotides are TGTGCCAGCAGTTACATGGGAGGCCAGCCCCAGCATTTT.